Following are 4 T cell receptor beta chains from one sample sequenced in a study of blood T cell repertoires in COVID-19. Clones were read by immunoSEQ multiplex PCR, and TCRdb kept only the in-frame ones, dropping some. The sample records 45,000 to 55,000 clones, more than 70% being singletons. Sample: peripheral blood. The receptors stem from a human donor in a cohort sampled during active COVID-19.

The CDR3 protein is CASSFRYEQYF. The CDR3 region has the DNA TGTGCCAGCAGCTTCCGCTACGAGCAGTACTTC. The V gene is TRBV7-2, the J gene TRBJ2-7; no firm D call. Germline-derived CDR1 and CDR2 are SGHTA and FQGNSA. V lost 3 bases and J lost 3, with 3 bases in between. The CDR3 length is 11 residues.

Only a few counts were recorded for this clone. This rearrangement joins TRBV19 to TRBJ1-5; TRBD1 is a possible D gene (5 bases). Germline assignment: CDR1 LNHDA and CDR2 SQIVND (reference sequence). V dropped 3 bases and J dropped 4 bases, with 13 bases sitting between them. The CDR3 loop spans 15 amino acids. Here the CDR3 DNA reads TGTGCCAGTAGTATCGACCGGACAAAGAATCAGCCCCAGCATTTT. This encodes CASSIDRTKNQPQHF.

The V call is TRBV5-6, the J call TRBJ2-2; TRBD1 matches at 9 bases. J lost 7 bases, V lost 2 bases, and 9 bases had no gene match. The CDR3 runs to 16 residues. Germline loops: CDR1 SGHDT, CDR2 YYEEEE. CDR3 region: CASSFLGQGRDGELFF. In DNA, the CDR3 is TGTGCCAGCAGCTTCCTCGGACAGGGGAGAGACGGGGAGCTGTTTTTT. Using reference TRBV5-6 and TRBJ2-2 for the parts outside the CDR3, the full variable domain is DAGVTQSPTHLIKTRGQQVTLRCSPKSGHDTVSWYQQALGQGPQFIFQYYEEEERQRGNFPDRFSGHQFPNYSSELNVNALLLGDSALYLCASSFLGQGRDGELFFGEGSRLTVL.

The chain joins TRBV21-1 to TRBJ1-6. TRBV21-1 is annotated as a pseudogene. There are 14 residues in the CDR3. The CDR3 sequence is CASRSGKRDSPLHF. CDR3 nucleotides: TGTGCCAGCAGGAGTGGAAAACGGGATTCACCCCTCCACTTT.